The 25 T cell receptor beta chains listed next were all sequenced from one sample in a study of cytomegalovirus exposure and HLA in healthy donors. PCR primers comprised 60 Vbeta and 13 Jbeta primers. The method was immunoSEQ multiplex PCR; TCRdb's version includes in-frame clones alone and lacks a portion of them. The sample contains about 130,000 clones, around four fifths of which appear only once. The sequenced sample consisted of PBMCs. These receptors all stem from a woman in her 40s in good health and CMV-seropositive.

This chain uses TRBV2 with TRBJ2-3, with D tentatively TRBD1 (6 bases). Germline loops: CDR1 SNHLY, CDR2 FYNNEI. The CDR3 length is 13 residues. Trimming stripped 6 bases from V and 4 bases from J, with 11 bases between. The CDR3 sequence: CASRGGRADTQYF. In DNA form, the CDR3 reads TGTGCCAGCAGAGGGGGAAGGGCAGATACGCAGTATTTT.

The CDR3 region has the DNA TGTGCCAGCAGCTCGGGACAGGGGTTCGCTGAAGCTTTCTTT. Translating it yields CASSSGQGFAEAFF. The chain employs TRBV7-9 and TRBJ1-1; 10 bases line up with TRBD1. Germline V lookup: CDR1 SEHNR, CDR2 FQNEAQ (reference sequence). Trimming removed 4 bases from V and 6 bases from J; junction bases left unmatched: 5. The CDR3 has 14 residues.

This rearrangement joins TRBV13 to TRBJ1-3; 9 bases line up with TRBD1. V was pared by 1 base and J by 2 bases, with 3 bases of the junction left unmatched. The CDR3 is 16 residues long. CDR1 and CDR2 from the germline V gene are PRHDT and FYEKMQ (reference sequence). The CDR3 DNA sequence: TGTGCCAGCAGCTTAGAGGGACAGGGACCTGGAAACACCATATATTTT. It codes for CASSLEGQGPGNTIYF.

This clone was seen a handful of times. The chain combines TRBV7-9 with TRBJ2-5, with TRBD2 matching 7 bases. CDR1 and CDR2 from the germline V gene are SEHNR and FQNEAQ (reference sequence). J was trimmed by 3 bases and V by 6 bases; bases with no gene match: 13. The CDR3 extends over 16 amino acids. CDR3 region: CASSLTLWTSKETQYF. CDR3 nucleotide sequence: TGTGCCAGCAGTCTTACTTTATGGACTAGTAAAGAGACCCAGTACTTC.

The chain is built from TRBV6-5 and TRBJ2-2; the D gene is possibly TRBD1 (6 bases). V was cut by 5 bases and J by 2 bases, with 12 bases left in between. Germline V gene sequence: CDR1 MNHEY, CDR2 SVGAGI. This CDR3 comprises 15 residues. CDR3 loop: CASSRQGLNTGELFF. In nucleotides, the CDR3 is TGTGCCAGCAGTCGGCAGGGGCTAAACACCGGGGAGCTGTTTTTT.

The genes are TRBV5-1 and TRBJ2-7; the D is unclear. The V gene's germline CDR1 is SGHRS and CDR2 YFSETQ. Trimming took 0 bases from V and 6 from J, leaving 7 bases between them. This CDR3 is 12 amino acids long. The CDR3 sequence is CASSLESGEQYF. The CDR3 nucleotides are TGCGCCAGCAGCTTGGAGTCGGGCGAGCAGTACTTC.

J is TRBJ1-1 and V is TRBV29-1, with D tentatively TRBD1 (6 bases). The CDR3 is 14 amino acids. Germline V gene sequence: CDR1 SQVTM, CDR2 ANQGSEA. The V end was cut by 0 bases, the J end by 3 bases, with 11 bases between. CDR3 protein: CSVEDLQGHTEAFF. In nucleotides, the CDR3 is TGCAGCGTTGAAGATTTACAGGGCCACACTGAAGCTTTCTTT.

The rearrangement joins TRBV5-6 to TRBJ1-1; 7 nucleotides match TRBD1. The CDR3 has 14 residues. Germline assignment: CDR1 SGHDT and CDR2 YYEEEE. V shed 5 bases and J 6 bases; nucleotides not matched to a gene: 10. CDR3 nucleotide sequence: TGTGCCAGCAGTGCGACAGGGAGAGACGCTGAAGCTTTCTTT. It codes for CASSATGRDAEAFF.

This clone occurred once. The V and J genes are TRBV27 and TRBJ2-1; 10 positions agree with TRBD2. Germline lookup yields CDR1 MNHEY and CDR2 SMNVEV (reference sequence). This CDR3 spans 15 amino acids. V lost 10 bases, J lost 7 bases, and 13 bases stayed unmatched. CDR3 amino acids: CATNSLAGGGNEQFF. In DNA form, the CDR3 reads TGTGCCACCAATTCATTAGCGGGAGGTGGTAATGAGCAGTTCTTC.

This chain joins TRBV7-2 and TRBJ2-2; tentatively, D is TRBD2 (6 bases). The CDR3 consists of 17 residues. Per the germline V gene, CDR1 is SGHTA and CDR2 is FQGNSA. V was pared by 5 bases and J by 5 bases, with 21 bases between. DNA for the CDR3: TGTGCCAGCAGCCTAAGGGGCGGGGCTATACGGACCGGGGAGCTGTTTTTT. Encoded protein: CASSLRGGAIRTGELFF.

This clone has a handful of counts. The chain uses TRBV9 and TRBJ2-7, with TRBD2 identical over 9 bases. Per germline, CDR1 SGDLS and CDR2 YYNGEE. The CDR3 runs 16 residues. V gave up 2 bases and J gave up 0 bases; unmatched junction bases: 6. This CDR3 reads CASSVSSGVSSYEQYF. The CDR3 coding sequence is TGTGCCAGCAGCGTCTCTAGCGGGGTTAGCTCCTACGAGCAGTACTTC.

The chain carries TRBV28 and TRBJ1-2; tentative D call: TRBD1 (5 bases). V was trimmed by 6 bases and J by 4 bases, leaving 18 bases between them. The CDR3 loop spans 15 amino acids. The germline CDR1 and CDR2 sequences are MDHEN and SYDVKM. CDR3 sequence: CASSPYLQGGYGYTF. In DNA, the CDR3 is TGTGCCAGCAGCCCTTACCTTCAGGGCGGCTATGGCTACACCTTC.

The chain uses TRBV7-9 and TRBJ1-1; 7 bases match TRBD1. The CDR3 has 15 residues. The J segment lost 1 base and the V segment lost 5 bases, leaving 7 bases of the junction unmatched. CDR1 and CDR2 from the germline V gene are SEHNR and FQNEAQ (reference sequence). The CDR3 DNA follows: TGTGCCAGCAGCCCCGGAGGGGGCAAGAACACTGAAGCTTTCTTT. Protein product: CASSPGGGKNTEAFF.

This chain connects TRBV25-1 to TRBJ1-5, with 9 bases aligning to TRBD1. J lost 2 bases, V lost 5 bases, and 13 bases had no gene match. CDR1 MGHDK and CDR2 SYGVNS come from the germline V gene. The CDR3 contains 18 residues. The CDR3 protein is CASSPLLTGGRGNQPQHF. The CDR3 DNA sequence: TGTGCCAGCAGTCCATTACTTACAGGGGGCCGGGGCAATCAGCCCCAGCATTTT.

This rearrangement joins TRBV7-2 to TRBJ1-2, with 7 bases fitting TRBD1. This CDR3 has 14 residues. The germline CDR1 and CDR2 sequences are SGHTA and FQGNSA. J lost 4 bases, V lost 0 bases, and 2 bases had no gene match. CDR3 DNA sequence: TGTGCCAGCAGCTTAGCGACAGGGAGCTATGGCTACACCTTC. It encodes CASSLATGSYGYTF.

The chain uses TRBV28 and TRBJ2-7; D unresolved. The V end lost 6 bases, the J end lost 4 bases, and 7 bases lay between the germline ends. Per germline, CDR1 MDHEN and CDR2 SYDVKM. CDR3 length equals 11 residues. The CDR3 DNA follows: TGTGCCAGCAGGAGCTTTTACGAGCAGTACTTC. This codes for CASRSFYEQYF.

This chain joins TRBV14 and TRBJ2-7; 7 bases agree with TRBD1. Germline CDR1 SGHDN, CDR2 FVKESK. V shed 5 bases, J shed 4 bases, and the junction held 2 bases outside the gene matches. The CDR3 loop spans 12 amino acids. Here the CDR3 reads CASSATGYEQYF. CDR3 in DNA: TGTGCCAGCAGCGCGACAGGGTACGAGCAGTACTTC.

In its sample, this clone was seen a few times. The chain recombines TRBV11-3 with TRBJ2-1, with TRBD2 as a possible D gene (6 bases). CDR3 length: 15 amino acids. Trimming removed 1 base from V and 4 bases from J, with 11 bases in between. The germline V gene encodes CDR1 SGHNT and CDR2 YENEEA. CDR3: CASSLVRDFYNEQFF. The CDR3 DNA follows: TGTGCCAGCAGCTTAGTCAGGGACTTTTACAATGAGCAGTTCTTC.

This chain uses TRBV7-2 with TRBJ2-3; 9 positions agree with TRBD1. CDR1 is SGHTA and CDR2 is FQGNSA in the germline V gene. Trimming took 4 bases from V and 6 from J; bases not matched to a gene: 5. The CDR3 totals 14 residues. CDR3 region: CASSWGQGTDTQYF. CDR3 DNA sequence: TGTGCCAGCAGCTGGGGACAGGGAACCGATACGCAGTATTTT.

This clone was observed once. The gene calls are TRBV6-6 and TRBJ2-1; 10 nucleotides match TRBD1. V shed 5 bases, J shed 2 bases, and the junction held 3 bases outside the gene matches. CDR1 and CDR2 (germline): MNHNY, SVGAGI (reference sequence). The CDR3 is 15 residues long. CDR3 in DNA: TGTGCCAGCAGTCCCGGGACAGGGGCCTACAATGAGCAGTTCTTC. Its translation is CASSPGTGAYNEQFF.

CDR3 nucleotide sequence: TGTGCCAGCAGCCTCGGGGTTTCCTACGAGCAGTACTTC. It specifies CASSLGVSYEQYF. This chain uses TRBV7-9 with TRBJ2-7; a weak D match, TRBD2 (5 bases). The CDR3 is 13 residues long. Germline CDR1 and CDR2: SEHNR and FQNEAQ (reference sequence). The V gene lost 5 bases and the J gene lost 1 base, with 9 bases spanning the gap.

The V call is TRBV7-9, the J call TRBJ2-1; 12 nucleotides match TRBD1. The CDR3 sequence is 16 residues long. Trimming cost V 4 bases and J 9 bases; bases outside gene matches: 10. The germline V gene has CDR1 SEHNR and CDR2 FQNEAQ (reference sequence). The CDR3 DNA follows: TGTGCCAGCAGCTCAAATCCGGGACAGGGGGCTGTTGAGCAGTTCTTC. This translates into CASSSNPGQGAVEQFF.

This chain uses TRBV2 with TRBJ2-7; no definite D call. Trimming shortened V by 1 base and J by 4 bases, and 8 bases separated the two germline ends. Per germline, CDR1 SNHLY and CDR2 FYNNEI. The CDR3 is made up of 13 amino acids. The CDR3 nucleotides read TGTGCCAGCAGTGAAGGGCTGCCTTACGAGCAGTACTTC. It yields the protein CASSEGLPYEQYF.

This chain links TRBV6-1 with TRBJ1-5; weak D call: TRBD1 (6 bases). Trimming pared 2 bases from V and 6 bases from J, leaving 20 bases between. The CDR3 has 17 residues. Germline lookup yields CDR1 MNHNS and CDR2 SASEGT. CDR3 sequence (DNA): TGTGCCAGCAGTGAAAATAGGTCGGCGAGGGGGGGTCAGCCCCAGCATTTT. Translation: CASSENRSARGGQPQHF.

The J gene is TRBJ1-1, the V gene TRBV7-9; the match to TRBD1 covers 7 bases. The V gene's germline CDR1 is SEHNR and CDR2 FQNEAQ (reference sequence). This CDR3 contains 14 residues. Trimming removed 2 bases from V and 1 base from J; junction bases left unmatched: 1. The CDR3 here is CASSLRDRNTEAFF. The CDR3 DNA follows: TGTGCCAGCAGCTTAAGGGACAGGAACACTGAAGCTTTCTTT. Drawing the rest from reference TRBV7-9 and TRBJ1-1, the complete variable domain is DTGVSQNPRHKITKRGQNVTFRCDPISEHNRLYWYRQTLGQGPEFLTYFQNEAQLEKSRLLSDRFSAERPKGSFSTLEIQRTEQGDSAMYLCASSLRDRNTEAFFGQGTRLTVV.